The sequence of this T cell receptor (beta chain) was determined in a study of blood T cell repertoires in COVID-19. Produced via immunoSEQ multiplex PCR; TCRdb's table is partial and in-frame only. Among roughly 230,000 clones listed, 84% were seen once. This CDR3 spans 14 amino acids. Germline V gene sequence: CDR1 SEHNR, CDR2 FQNEAQ (reference sequence). V gave up 1 base and J gave up 7 bases; unmatched junction bases: 5. This TCR was sampled from a man aged 50 to 59 with active or convalescent COVID-19. The sample taken for sequencing was peripheral blood. This chain links TRBV7-9 with TRBJ1-2; 8 bases agree with TRBD1. CDR3 residues: CASSLDRGGSGYTF. The DNA for the CDR3 is TGTGCCAGCAGCTTAGACAGGGGGGGATCTGGCTACACCTTC. The full variable domain, in which reference TRBV7-9 and TRBJ1-2 provide the parts outside the CDR3, is DTGVSQNPRHKITKRGQNVTFRCDPISEHNRLYWYRQTLGQGPEFLTYFQNEAQLEKSRLLSDRFSAERPKGSFSTLEIQRTEQGDSAMYLCASSLDRGGSGYTFGSGTRLTVV.